These T cell receptor beta chains were read from a single sample in a study of cytomegalovirus exposure and HLA in healthy donors. Generated by immunoSEQ multiplex PCR, the TCRdb table keeps only in-frame clones and is missing some. The sample yields roughly 100,000 clones, approximately 71% seen once. Sequencing was performed on PBMCs. The source of these receptors is a man aged 40-49 years in good health and CMV-seronegative. Both conserved end residues are part of each CDR3. D genes are given only for firm matches. Where a row states a size, it is once, few, many or the class of an expanded clone; other rows omit it.

size,J,D,V,CDR3,DNA
-,TRBJ2-3,TRBD2,TRBV29-1,CSGDGLSGSDTQYF,TGCAGCGGGGATGGGCTTAGCGGGTCGGATACGCAGTATTTT
-,TRBJ2-1,-,TRBV27,CASSSPRGSYNEQFF,TGTGCCAGCAGTTCCCCCAGGGGCTCCTACAATGAGCAGTTCTTC
-,TRBJ1-6,TRBD1,TRBV12-5,CASGRQGSPPGSPLHF,TGTGCTAGTGGTCGACAGGGGTCACCCCCTGGATCACCCCTCCACTTT
-,TRBJ2-1,-,TRBV11-2,CASSLARYGGNEQFF,TGTGCCAGCAGCTTAGCCCGATACGGTGGCAATGAGCAGTTCTTC
once,TRBJ1-1,-,TRBV25-1,CATSYGLKTEAFF,TGTGCCACTTCGTACGGGTTGAAAACTGAAGCTTTCTTT
-,TRBJ2-3,TRBD2,TRBV7-2,CASSPPGGGGAGSTDTQYF,TGTGCCAGCAGCCCCCCCGGGGGCGGGGGGGCCGGTAGCACAGATACGCAGTATTTT
-,TRBJ1-1,-,TRBV7-9,CASSYGQTNTEAFF,TGTGCCAGCAGCTACGGACAAACGAACACTGAAGCTTTCTTT
once,TRBJ1-1,-,TRBV6-1,CASRTVMNTEAFF,TGTGCCAGCAGGACAGTCATGAACACTGAAGCTTTCTTT
few,TRBJ1-5,-,TRBV2,CASTVLSNQPQHF,TGTGCCAGCACGGTCCTTAGCAATCAGCCCCAGCATTTT
few,TRBJ2-5,TRBD2,TRBV9,CASTPHAGGDETQYF,TGTGCCAGCACCCCTCACGCGGGGGGGGATGAGACCCAGTACTTC
once,TRBJ2-6,TRBD2,TRBV7-9,CASSLMRGVLRGANVLTF,TGTGCCAGCAGCTTAATGCGGGGGGTACTGCGTGGGGCCAACGTCCTGACTTTC
-,TRBJ2-3,TRBD2,TRBV9,CASSVGGLNTDTQYF,TGTGCCAGCAGCGTAGGGGGACTAAACACAGATACGCAGTATTTT
-,TRBJ2-5,TRBD2,TRBV6-1,CASSEIRTSGGPFYQETQYF,TGTGCCAGCAGTGAAATTAGGACTAGCGGGGGGCCTTTTTACCAAGAGACCCAGTACTTC
-,TRBJ2-2,TRBD2,TRBV5-8,CASSRREGSSNTGELFF,TGTGCCAGCAGCCGAAGGGAGGGGAGCTCGAACACCGGGGAGCTGTTTTTT
-,TRBJ1-2,TRBD1,TRBV6-1,CASSENRGAYGYTF,TGTGCCAGCAGTGAGAACAGGGGTGCCTATGGCTACACCTTC
-,TRBJ1-1,-,TRBV27,CASSLVPQDTEAFF,TGTGCCAGCAGTTTAGTCCCCCAGGACACTGAAGCTTTCTTT
-,TRBJ2-1,TRBD2,TRBV5-6,CASSPTGGNEQFF,TGTGCCAGCAGCCCCACGGGGGGGAATGAGCAGTTCTTC
-,TRBJ2-1,-,TRBV6-5,CASSSTGSYNEQFF,TGTGCCAGCAGCTCCACAGGGTCCTACAATGAGCAGTTCTTC
once,TRBJ2-1,TRBD2,TRBV27,CASRQSGTSGYNEQFF,TGTGCCAGCAGACAATCCGGGACTAGCGGGTACAATGAGCAGTTCTTC
-,TRBJ2-7,TRBD2,TRBV5-4,CASSLLAGAYEQYF,TGTGCCAGCAGCTTGCTAGCGGGGGCCTACGAGCAGTACTTC
-,TRBJ2-3,TRBD2,TRBV2,CASSDWKRGGLDTQYF,TGTGCCAGCAGTGACTGGAAGCGGGGGGGTTTAGATACGCAGTATTTT
once,TRBJ2-3,TRBD1,TRBV11-2,CASSLGGTGADTQYF,TGTGCCAGCAGCTTAGGCGGGACAGGGGCAGATACGCAGTATTTT
-,TRBJ1-5,TRBD1,TRBV5-1,CASSPGQGEQPQHF,TGCGCCAGCAGCCCCGGACAGGGCGAACAGCCCCAGCATTTT
-,TRBJ1-1,-,TRBV19,CACQRSANTEAFF,TGTGCCTGCCAGAGGTCAGCGAACACTGAAGCTTTCTTT
-,TRBJ2-1,TRBD1,TRBV7-9,CASSSIQDRGRNEQFF,TGTGCCAGCAGCTCGATCCAGGACAGGGGGAGGAATGAGCAGTTCTTC
-,TRBJ1-4,-,TRBV15,CATSRTGSNEKLFF,TGTGCCACCAGCAGGACAGGTAGTAATGAAAAACTGTTTTTT
-,TRBJ1-2,TRBD1,TRBV9,CASSVTPGQGYGYTF,TGTGCCAGCAGCGTTACACCGGGACAGGGCTATGGCTACACCTTC
-,TRBJ1-4,TRBD1,TRBV5-4,CASSSDRGTNEKLFF,TGTGCCAGCAGCTCTGACAGGGGTACTAATGAAAAACTGTTTTTT
-,TRBJ1-6,-,TRBV7-3,CASSLRPARGPNSPLHF,TGTGCCAGCAGCTTAAGGCCGGCAAGGGGTCCGAATTCACCCCTCCACTTT
-,TRBJ1-1,-,TRBV9,CASSVKGGVGRAFF,TGTGCCAGCAGCGTTAAGGGAGGAGTAGGGAGAGCTTTCTTT
-,TRBJ2-7,TRBD2,TRBV9,CASSKGLAVSYEQYF,TGTGCCAGCAGTAAGGGACTAGCGGTCTCCTACGAGCAGTACTTC
once,TRBJ2-1,TRBD2,TRBV9,CASSRGLAGGPANEQFF,TGTGCCAGCAGCAGGGGACTAGCGGGGGGGCCGGCCAATGAGCAGTTCTTC
-,TRBJ1-5,-,TRBV5-5,CASSPRTDSNQPQHF,TGTGCCAGCAGCCCCCGGACAGATAGCAATCAGCCCCAGCATTTT
once,TRBJ2-1,TRBD2,TRBV6-1,CASSVLLAGATNFADEQFF,TGTGCCAGCAGTGTCCTTCTAGCGGGGGCTACTAATTTTGCAGATGAGCAGTTCTTC
-,TRBJ1-2,-,TRBV6-5,CASSYTSGNYGYTF,TGTGCCAGCAGTTACACCTCAGGGAACTATGGCTACACCTTC
-,TRBJ1-1,-,TRBV6-5,CASSYGGGPDTEAFF,TGTGCCAGCAGTTACGGCGGGGGGCCGGACACTGAAGCTTTCTTT
-,TRBJ2-7,-,TRBV18,CASSPPIGVGEQYF,TGTGCCAGCTCACCACCGATCGGGGTCGGCGAGCAGTACTTC
-,TRBJ1-1,TRBD1,TRBV11-2,CASRPGQFLNTEAFF,TGTGCCAGCAGACCGGGACAGTTCTTGAACACTGAAGCTTTCTTT
-,TRBJ2-7,TRBD1,TRBV18,CASTSSGTGPYEQYF,TGTGCCAGCACAAGTTCCGGGACAGGGCCCTACGAGCAGTACTTC
few,TRBJ2-3,TRBD2,TRBV7-2,CASSWTSGGPYTDTQYF,TGTGCCAGCAGCTGGACTAGCGGGGGGCCGTACACAGATACGCAGTATTTT
few,TRBJ2-7,-,TRBV4-1,CASSQEQSLVYEQYF,TGCGCCAGCAGCCAAGAGCAGAGCCTAGTTTACGAGCAGTACTTC
-,TRBJ1-1,-,TRBV18,CASSPAQGSTEAFF,TGTGCCAGCTCACCCGCCCAGGGAAGCACTGAAGCTTTCTTT
-,TRBJ1-5,-,TRBV6-1,CASSEWQGDNQPQHF,TGTGCCAGCAGTGAATGGCAGGGCGACAATCAGCCCCAGCATTTT
-,TRBJ2-5,TRBD1,TRBV5-1,CASSLWTGGQETQYF,TGCGCCAGCAGCTTGTGGACAGGGGGCCAAGAGACCCAGTACTTC
-,TRBJ2-5,-,TRBV5-4,CASSLLGEETQYF,TGTGCCAGCAGCTTGTTGGGCGAAGAGACCCAGTACTTC
few,TRBJ2-4,TRBD2,TRBV18,CASSHSGGRDIQYF,TGTGCCAGCTCACACAGCGGGGGCAGGGACATTCAGTACTTC
-,TRBJ2-1,TRBD1,TRBV4-2,CASSQPGQGAYEQFF,TGTGCCAGCAGCCAACCGGGACAGGGGGCCTATGAGCAGTTCTTC
once,TRBJ1-5,-,TRBV7-2,CASSLVGGQNQPQHF,TGTGCCAGCAGCTTAGTAGGCGGGCAGAATCAGCCCCAGCATTTT
large,TRBJ2-1,-,TRBV6-4,CASSVAAEGEQFF,TGTGCCAGCAGTGTCGCGGCAGAAGGTGAGCAGTTCTTC
-,TRBJ2-2,-,TRBV6-5,CASSSKLGGNTGELFF,TGTGCCAGCAGTTCCAAGCTAGGCGGGAACACCGGGGAGCTGTTTTTT
-,TRBJ2-7,-,TRBV5-1,CASSLGAVKSEQYF,TGCGCCAGCAGCCTAGGCGCTGTAAAATCCGAGCAGTACTTC
-,TRBJ2-3,-,TRBV2,CASRSGLNLDTDTQYF,TGTGCCAGCAGATCGGGACTGAACTTAGACACAGATACGCAGTATTTT
-,TRBJ2-1,TRBD1,TRBV29-1,CSVERDRANEQFF,TGCAGCGTTGAACGGGACAGGGCCAATGAGCAGTTCTTC
-,TRBJ1-1,TRBD1,TRBV7-9,CASSDRDRDRRTEAFF,TGTGCCAGCAGCGACCGGGACAGGGACAGGAGGACTGAAGCTTTCTTT
-,TRBJ2-2,-,TRBV25-1,CASSEGGNTGELFF,TGTGCCAGCAGTGAGGGGGGTAACACCGGGGAGCTGTTTTTT
-,TRBJ2-5,TRBD2,TRBV6-6,CASNLAGGGGETQYF,TGTGCCAGCAACCTAGCGGGGGGGGGTGGGGAGACCCAGTACTTC
-,TRBJ2-3,-,TRBV4-2,CASSRDLRTDTQYF,TGTGCCAGCAGCCGGGACTTACGCACAGATACGCAGTATTTT